This TCR beta chain was sequenced in a study of CXCR3-negative and CXCR3-positive naive CD8 T cells. Study background: Per-library TRB read counts averaged about 1.5 +/- 0.3 million, adding up to about 135 million in total.

CDR3 length equals 16 residues. Per the germline V gene, CDR1 is SQVTM and CDR2 is ANQGSEA. The study made its TRB cDNA libraries by 5' RACE, adding UMI labels. From its re-call of the 5' RACE reads, TCRdb lists each CDR3 protein once, without DNA. This listing includes approximately 120,000 distinct CDR3 sequences. Investigators sorted each CD8+ T cell subset in triplicate, taking under 350,000 cells each time. Overall study results and limits: In CXCR3-positive naive cells, the TRB CDR3s were more hydrophobic than in CXCR3-negative naive cells. Memory CD8+ cells had much lower diversity, and both naive subsets had comparably high diversity. For the naive subsets, surface CD5 was similar, and TCR strength was inferred from TRB CDR3 properties.

Worth noting for this clonotype: Its antigen is currently unknown.

The receptor was derived from a human donor in good health. Some clones in this sample may be carry-over from other donors' samples. The source material was naive CXCR3+ CD8+ T cells from blood. Subset meaning: CD45RO-CCR7+CD27+CD95- naive CD8+ T cells expressing CXCR3 (TNR3+). The genes are TRBV29-1 and TRBJ2-1. CDR3 residues: CSVEATARGSYNEQFF.